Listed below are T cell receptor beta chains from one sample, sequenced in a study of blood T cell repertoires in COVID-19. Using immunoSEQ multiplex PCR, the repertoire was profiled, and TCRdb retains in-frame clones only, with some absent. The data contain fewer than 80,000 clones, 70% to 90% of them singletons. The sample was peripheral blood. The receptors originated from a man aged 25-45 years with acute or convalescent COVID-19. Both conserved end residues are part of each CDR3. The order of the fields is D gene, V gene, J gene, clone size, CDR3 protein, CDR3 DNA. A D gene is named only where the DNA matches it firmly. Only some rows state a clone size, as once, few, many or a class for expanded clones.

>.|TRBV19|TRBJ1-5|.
CASSSQRTGNSNQPQHF
TGTGCCAGTAGTTCTCAGAGGACGGGAAATAGCAATCAGCCCCAGCATTTT
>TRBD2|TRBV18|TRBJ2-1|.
CASSPGGGEQFF
TGTGCCAGCTCACCCGGGGGGGGTGAGCAGTTCTTC
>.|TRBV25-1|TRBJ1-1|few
CASSVPGGRAEAFF
TGTGCCAGCAGCGTCCCCGGGGGTCGGGCTGAAGCTTTCTTT
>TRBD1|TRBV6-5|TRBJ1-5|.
CASTDRVHGQPQHF
TGTGCCAGCACCGACAGGGTCCACGGTCAGCCCCAGCATTTT
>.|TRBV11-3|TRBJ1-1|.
CASSSRQNTEAFF
TGTGCCAGCAGCTCGAGACAGAACACTGAAGCTTTCTTT
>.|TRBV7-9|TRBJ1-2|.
CASTPSGSRGYGYTF
TGTGCCAGCACCCCCTCGGGTTCTAGGGGCTATGGCTACACCTTC
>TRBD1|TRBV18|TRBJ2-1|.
CASSPGQGAYNEQFF
TGTGCCAGCTCACCCGGACAGGGGGCCTACAATGAGCAGTTCTTC
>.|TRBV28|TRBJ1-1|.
CASSFPQMNTEAFF
TGTGCCAGCAGTTTTCCGCAGATGAACACTGAAGCTTTCTTT
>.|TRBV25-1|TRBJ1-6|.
CASSGTSGLSDSPLHF
TGTGCCAGCAGTGGAACATCAGGGCTCAGTGATTCACCCCTCCACTTT
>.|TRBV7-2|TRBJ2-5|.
CASSRGPAETQYF
TGTGCCAGCAGCCGAGGGCCGGCAGAGACCCAGTACTTC
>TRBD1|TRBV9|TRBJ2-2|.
CASSPRDRPNTGELFF
TGTGCCAGCAGCCCAAGGGACAGGCCGAACACCGGGGAGCTGTTTTTT
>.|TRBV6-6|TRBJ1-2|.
CASSAESVRGYTF
TGTGCCAGCAGTGCAGAGTCGGTGCGGGGCTACACCTTC
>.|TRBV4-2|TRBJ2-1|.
CASSLNQNEQFF
TGTGCCAGCAGTCTTAATCAGAATGAGCAGTTCTTC
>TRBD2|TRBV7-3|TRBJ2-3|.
CASSPSSGRGDTQYF
TGTGCCAGCAGCCCCTCCTCAGGGAGGGGAGATACGCAGTATTTT
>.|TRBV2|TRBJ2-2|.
CASQTENTGELFF
TGTGCCAGTCAGACAGAGAACACCGGGGAGCTGTTTTTT
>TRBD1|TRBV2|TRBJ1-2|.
CASSGDRANYGYTF
TGTGCCAGCAGCGGGGACAGGGCCAACTATGGCTACACCTTC
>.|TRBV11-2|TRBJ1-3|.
CASSLDLSGNTIYF
TGTGCCAGCAGCTTAGATCTCTCTGGAAACACCATATATTTT
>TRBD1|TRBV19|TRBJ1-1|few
CASSIGGTGKIAFF
TGTGCCAGTAGTATAGGGGGGACAGGGAAGATAGCTTTCTTT
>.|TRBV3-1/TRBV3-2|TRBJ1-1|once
CASSQPGREGMNTEAFF
TGTGCCAGCAGCCAGCCCGGCAGGGAAGGGATGAACACTGAAGCTTTCTTT
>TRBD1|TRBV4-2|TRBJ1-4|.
CASSQDEGQGREKLFF
TGTGCCAGCAGCCAAGATGAGGGACAGGGCAGAGAAAAACTGTTTTTT
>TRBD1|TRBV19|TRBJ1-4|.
CASSATGSPNEKLFF
TGTGCCAGTAGTGCGACAGGGAGCCCTAATGAAAAACTGTTTTTT
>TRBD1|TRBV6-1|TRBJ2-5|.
CASRTGEETQYF
TGTGCCAGCAGGACAGGGGAAGAGACCCAGTACTTC
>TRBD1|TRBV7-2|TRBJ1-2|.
CASSSTGHYGYTF
TGTGCCAGCAGCTCGACAGGGCACTATGGCTACACCTTC
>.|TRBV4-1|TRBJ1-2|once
CASSQEWEANYGYTF
TGCGCCAGCAGCCAAGAGTGGGAGGCTAACTATGGCTACACCTTC
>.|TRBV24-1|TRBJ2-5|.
CATSDPGGLETQYF
TGTGCCACCAGTGACCCAGGGGGGTTGGAGACCCAGTACTTC
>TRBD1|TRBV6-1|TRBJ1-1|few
CASSERGTGYTEAFF
TGTGCCAGCAGTGAACGAGGGACAGGGTATACTGAAGCTTTCTTT
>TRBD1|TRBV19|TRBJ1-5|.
CATGSGQGFFDSNQPQHF
TGTGCCACCGGGTCGGGACAGGGGTTTTTTGATAGCAATCAGCCCCAGCATTTT
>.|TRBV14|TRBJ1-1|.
CASSPLEGRGTEAFF
TGTGCCAGCAGCCCCTTAGAGGGACGGGGGACTGAAGCTTTCTTT
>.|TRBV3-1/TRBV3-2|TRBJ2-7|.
CASSQASGEQYF
TGTGCCAGCAGCCAGGCCTCGGGCGAGCAGTACTTC
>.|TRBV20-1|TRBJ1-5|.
CSASDTTLNQPQHF
TGCAGTGCTAGTGATACTACCCTCAATCAGCCCCAGCATTTT
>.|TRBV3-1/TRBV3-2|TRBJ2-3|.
CASSQDAAGSTDTQYF
TGTGCCAGCAGCCAAGATGCGGCGGGGAGCACAGATACGCAGTATTTT
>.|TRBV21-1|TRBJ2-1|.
CASSARQDLAVSVYNEQFF
TGTGCCAGCAGCGCCCGTCAAGACCTGGCGGTCAGTGTTTACAATGAGCAGTTCTTC
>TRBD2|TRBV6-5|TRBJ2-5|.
CASSPTSGRETQYF
TGTGCCAGCAGCCCCACTAGCGGGAGAGAGACCCAGTACTTC
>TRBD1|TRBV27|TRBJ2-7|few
CASSSRGPNEEQYF
TGTGCCAGCAGTTCCAGGGGGCCCAACGAGGAGCAGTACTTC
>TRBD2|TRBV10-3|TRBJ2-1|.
CAISEPLAVAGNEQFF
TGTGCCATCAGTGAGCCGCTAGCGGTAGCTGGCAATGAGCAGTTCTTC
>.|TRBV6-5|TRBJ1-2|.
CASTRRGDGYTF
TGTGCCAGCACCCGTCGGGGAGATGGCTACACCTTC
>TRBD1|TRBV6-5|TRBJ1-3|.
CASRPNRGLGTIYF
TGTGCCAGCAGACCAAACAGGGGGCTAGGCACCATATATTTT
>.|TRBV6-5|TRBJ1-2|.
CASSPDSGYGYTF
TGTGCCAGCAGTCCCGATTCGGGGTATGGCTACACCTTC
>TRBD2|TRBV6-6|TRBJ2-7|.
CASRTKAGVGSYEQYF
TGTGCCAGCAGAACTAAAGCGGGAGTTGGGTCCTACGAGCAGTACTTC
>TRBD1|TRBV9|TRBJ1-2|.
CASSPHGQGSYGYTF
TGTGCCAGCAGCCCACACGGACAGGGTAGCTATGGCTACACCTTC
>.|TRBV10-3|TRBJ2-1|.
CAISQDPGLYNEQFF
TGTGCCATCAGCCAAGACCCGGGACTGTACAATGAGCAGTTCTTC
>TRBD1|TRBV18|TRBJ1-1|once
CASSRDSRNTEAFF
TGTGCCAGCTCACGGGACAGTCGGAACACTGAAGCTTTCTTT
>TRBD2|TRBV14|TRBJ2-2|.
CASSRHTGLAGGTGELFF
TGTGCCAGCAGCCGCCACACCGGACTAGCGGGAGGAACCGGGGAGCTGTTTTTT
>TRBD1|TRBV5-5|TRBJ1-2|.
CASSLVSAGGAGYGYTF
TGTGCCAGCAGCTTAGTCTCGGCAGGGGGCGCGGGCTATGGCTACACCTTC
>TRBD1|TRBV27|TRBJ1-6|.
CASSSLGTGNNSPLHF
TGTGCCAGCAGTTCCCTCGGGACAGGGAACAATTCACCCCTCCACTTT
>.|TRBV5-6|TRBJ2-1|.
CASSLLVGVYNEQFF
TGTGCCAGCAGCTTGTTGGTAGGGGTATACAATGAGCAGTTCTTC
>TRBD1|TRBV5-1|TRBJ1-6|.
CASSLSPDRVLSGSPLHF
TGCGCCAGCAGCTTGAGTCCGGACAGGGTTTTATCTGGGTCACCCCTCCACTTT
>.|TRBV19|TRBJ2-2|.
CASSMTANTGELFF
TGTGCCAGTAGTATGACAGCGAACACCGGGGAGCTGTTTTTT
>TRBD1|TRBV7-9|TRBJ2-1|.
CASSLGGGTVYNEQFF
TGTGCCAGCAGCTTAGGGGGTGGGACAGTCTACAATGAGCAGTTCTTC
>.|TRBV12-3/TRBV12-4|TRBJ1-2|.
CASSSGGSGGYTF
TGTGCCAGCAGTTCGGGGGGATCAGGTGGCTACACCTTC